Shown below are 32 T cell receptor beta chains from a single sample sequenced in a study of blood T cells in healthy people across ages. Through a sample-barcoded 5' primer and a J-beta primer mix, a second PCR was run for 7 to 11 cycles. TCRdb independently ran MiXCR on the 5' RACE reads; one entry per CDR3 protein. The table has about 780,000 distinct CDR3 sequences, 46% seen once. Sample: blood. These receptors were taken from a man older than 75 in good health.

This chain joins TRBV7-9 and TRBJ2-5; 7 nucleotides match TRBD2. The DNA end favors TRBJ2-7, so the J call may be wrong. CDR1 is SEHNR, CDR2 FQNEAQ, per germline (reference sequence). The CDR3 length is 15 residues. The CDR3: CASSLGAGDIHEQYF. CDR3 coding DNA: TGTGCCAGCAGCTTAGGTGCGGGAGATATCCACGAGCAGTACTTC.

The chain couples TRBV7-9 to TRBJ2-1, with no clear D. CDR1 and CDR2 from the germline V gene are SEHNR and FQNEAQ (reference sequence). This CDR3 has 19 amino acids. V lost 2 bases to trimming and J lost 2 bases, with 22 bases between them. The DNA of the CDR3 is TGTGCCAGCAGCTTACCCAGAAGGGTTGGACGTACTACCTACAATGAGCAGTTCTTC. It yields the protein CASSLPRRVGRTTYNEQFF.

This clonotype was counted a few times. J is TRBJ2-1 and V is TRBV29-1; D perhaps matches TRBD2 (5 bases). Germline-derived CDR1 and CDR2 are SQVTM and ANQGSEA. The CDR3 covers 15 residues. The V end was cut by 0 bases, the J end by 5 bases, with 14 bases between. The chain's CDR3 is CSVEDLTIPDNEQFF. The CDR3 bases are TGCAGCGTTGAAGATCTGACTATACCAGACAATGAGCAGTTCTTC.

V gene TRBV12-3 or TRBV12-4 combines with J gene TRBJ1-2; possible D gene TRBD1, 5 bases. CDR3 length: 15 amino acids. V shed 6 bases and J shed 4 bases, with 18 bases lying between them. The CDR3: CASSLSGAGTYGYTF. As DNA, the CDR3 is TGTGCCAGCAGCCTAAGCGGTGCCGGGACCTATGGCTACACCTTC.

This clonotype showed up just a few times. This rearrangement joins TRBV20-1 to TRBJ2-7; 10 bases fit TRBD2. Germline CDR1 DFQATT, CDR2 SNEGSKA (reference sequence). J lost 4 bases, V lost 0 bases, and 0 bases had no gene match. This CDR3 has 13 residues. CDR3 in amino acids: CSARETSGYEQYF. CDR3 nucleotide sequence: TGCAGTGCTAGAGAGACTAGCGGGTACGAGCAGTACTTC.

This clonotype was seen a handful of times. The rearrangement joins TRBV7-2 to TRBJ2-1; the match to TRBD2 covers 10 bases. V shed 1 base and J 4 bases; nucleotides not matched to a gene: 10. The CDR3 length is 18 residues. In germline, CDR1 is SGHTA, CDR2 FQGNSA. The CDR3 region is CASSLVASGRGAYNEQFF. The CDR3 DNA is TGTGCCAGCAGCTTAGTAGCTAGCGGGAGAGGCGCGTACAATGAGCAGTTCTTC.

The chain is built from TRBV5-4 and TRBJ2-1; TRBD1 aligns across 8 bases. This CDR3 comprises 15 residues. Trimming at V came to 3 bases and at J to 5 bases, leaving 7 bases not matched to a gene. CDR1 and CDR2 (germline): SGHNT, YYREEE (reference sequence). The CDR3 coding sequence is TGTGCCAGCAGCTCGGACAGGGCGGGGCACAATGAGCAGTTCTTC. It specifies CASSSDRAGHNEQFF.

The chain couples TRBV7-2 to TRBJ2-3, with D possibly matching TRBD2 (6 bases). Germline V lookup: CDR1 SGHTA, CDR2 FQGNSA. The CDR3 spans 15 residues. Trimming pared 4 bases from V and 1 base from J, leaving 12 bases between. The DNA of the CDR3 is TGTGCCAGCAGCTCTAATGGGGAGGGCACAGATACGCAGTATTTT. The encoded protein is CASSSNGEGTDTQYF.

This clonotype occurred once. Since a much larger clone is just one base distant, this may be a read error. The rearrangement uses TRBV10-3 and TRBJ2-5; TRBD1 matches 9 bases. The CDR3 spans 17 residues. In germline, CDR1 is ENHRY, CDR2 SYGVKD. V lost 8 bases to trimming and J lost 1 base; unmatched junction nucleotides: 14. For the CDR3, the DNA is TGTGCCATCGGCGATCCGGGACAGGGCGCGGGCCAAGAGACCCAGTACTTC. Amino acids: CAIGDPGQGAGQETQYF.

J is TRBJ2-5 and V is TRBV20-1, with D maybe TRBD2 (6 bases). The germline V gene has CDR1 DFQATT and CDR2 SNEGSKA (reference sequence). The CDR3 is 14 residues long. V lost 3 bases and J lost 5, with 16 bases in between. CDR3 nucleotide sequence: TGCAGTGCTAGTCACGGGAGCAAGAGTGAGACCCAGTACTTC. Residues: CSASHGSKSETQYF.

The rearrangement uses TRBV11-3 and TRBJ2-3; 13 nucleotides agree with TRBD2. This CDR3 contains 15 residues. The germline V gene encodes CDR1 SGHNT and CDR2 YENEEA. V shed 3 bases, J shed 8 bases, and the junction held 5 bases outside the gene matches. The CDR3 DNA reads as TGTGCCAGCAGCTTCGGGACTAGCGGGATCGGTACGCAGTATTTT. Amino acid sequence: CASSFGTSGIGTQYF.

A few counts support this clonotype. The genes are TRBV28 and TRBJ2-5; no firm D call. CDR3 length: 11 amino acids. V lost 3 bases to trimming and J lost 4 bases, with 3 bases between them. The germline gives CDR1 MDHEN, CDR2 SYDVKM. In DNA form, the CDR3 reads TGTGCCAGCAGTTTTGTAGAGACCCAGTACTTC. The encoded protein is CASSFVETQYF.

Regarding this clonotype: A much larger clone differs from this one at a single base, so this may be a read error. The CDR3 loop reads CSVGKEQFF. The CDR3 coding sequence is TGCAGCGTTGGGAAGGAGCAGTTCTTC. The chain is built from TRBV29-1 and TRBJ2-1; D unclear. The CDR3 sequence is 9 residues long. Trimming took 4 bases from V and 10 from J, leaving 5 bases between them. CDR1 is SQVTM, CDR2 ANQGSEA, per germline.

The sample holds a few counts of this clonotype. The V call is TRBV6-2 or TRBV6-3, the J call TRBJ2-7, with TRBD2 matching 8 bases. Unmatched junction bases numbered 10, after V lost 3 bases and J lost 6 bases. CDR3 length: 15 amino acids. The V gene's germline CDR1 is MNHEY and CDR2 SVGEGT. In DNA form, the CDR3 reads TGTGCCAGCAGTTATCCAATAGGACTAGCCGGCGAGCAGTACTTC. Protein sequence: CASSYPIGLAGEQYF.

This clonotype was counted only a few times. The chain is built from TRBV20-1 and TRBJ2-3; 8 nucleotides align to TRBD2. Per the germline V gene, CDR1 is DFQATT and CDR2 is SNEGSKA (reference sequence). This CDR3 is 18 amino acids long. J lost 1 base, V lost 1 base, and 13 bases had no gene match. CDR3 loop: CSARGAPSGPLGTDTQYF. The CDR3 DNA reads as TGCAGTGCTAGAGGGGCCCCTAGCGGGCCCCTCGGCACAGATACGCAGTATTTT.

This clonotype was seen ten or more times. V and J are TRBV25-1 and TRBJ1-2; possibly TRBD1 for D (5 bases). Germline V gene data show CDR1 as MGHDK and CDR2 as SYGVNS. V was shortened by 7 bases and J by 3 bases, with 18 bases between the two germline ends. The CDR3 spans 15 residues. CDR3 nucleotides: TGTGCCAGCACCTCAAACGAAGGGGTGGACTATGGCTACACCTTC. Protein sequence: CASTSNEGVDYGYTF.

This clonotype occurred a few times. The rearrangement links TRBV6-1 to TRBJ1-2, with TRBD1 matching over 9 bases. CDR3 size: 13 residues. The V segment lost 6 bases and the J segment 8 bases; nucleotides outside the gene matches: 7. CDR1 and CDR2 from the germline V gene are MNHNS and SASEGT. The CDR3 protein is CASRAGTGNGYTF. CDR3 DNA sequence: TGTGCCAGCAGAGCCGGGACAGGGAACGGCTACACCTTC.

The chain recombines TRBV5-1 with TRBJ1-2; 8 nucleotides agree with TRBD1. The CDR3 spans 16 residues. The junction had 11 bases not matched to a gene; V was cut back by 3 bases and J by 4 bases. The germline gives CDR1 SGHRS, CDR2 YFSETQ. Here the CDR3 reads CASSSKTGQGLYGYTF. The CDR3 region has the DNA TGCGCCAGCAGCTCGAAGACCGGACAGGGACTCTATGGCTACACCTTC.

As concerns this clonotype: This may stem from a read error, because a much larger clone lies one nucleotide away. The chain joins TRBV6-2 or TRBV6-3 to TRBJ2-3; 11 bases align to TRBD2. Trimming at V came to 7 bases and at J to 1 base, leaving 4 bases not matched to a gene. This CDR3 is 15 amino acids long. Germline assignment: CDR1 MNHEY and CDR2 SVGEGT. CDR3 in DNA: TGTGCCAGCACCCCACTAGCGGGAGGCACAGATACGCAGTATTTT. It encodes CASTPLAGGTDTQYF.

The V gene is TRBV6-5, the J gene TRBJ2-1; TRBD2 agrees at 8 bases. V shed 2 bases and J 9 bases; nucleotides not matched to a gene: 12. Germline assignment: CDR1 MNHEY and CDR2 SVGAGI. The CDR3 loop spans 16 amino acids. CDR3 amino acids: CASSYTSGPRPGEQFF. In nucleotides, the CDR3 is TGTGCCAGCAGTTACACTAGCGGACCCCGGCCGGGTGAGCAGTTCTTC.

The rearrangement links TRBV7-6 to TRBJ2-5; a possible D gene is TRBD2 (5 bases). Trimming cost V 5 bases and J 1 base, with 14 bases left between them. The CDR3 is 15 residues long. Germline V CDR1 and CDR2: SGHVS, FNYEAQ. The CDR3 protein is CASSPARAAQETQYF. As DNA, the CDR3 is TGTGCCAGCAGCCCCGCTCGAGCGGCCCAAGAGACCCAGTACTTC.

The V and J genes are TRBV20-1 and TRBJ2-7, with D maybe TRBD1 (5 bases). Germline CDR1 and CDR2: DFQATT and SNEGSKA (reference sequence). Between the trimmed V and J ends, which lost 0 bases and 7 bases, there was a span of 22 bases. This CDR3 comprises 16 residues. For the CDR3, the DNA is TGCAGTGCTAGAGAGGGGCAGGGCCAACGAAATAATGAGCAGTACTTC. Encoded protein: CSAREGQGQRNNEQYF.

The J gene is TRBJ2-5, the V gene TRBV10-2; 11 positions match TRBD2. This CDR3 is built from 15 residues. CDR1 is WSHSY, CDR2 SAAADI, per germline. The V and J ends lost 6 bases and 4 bases, in that order; junction bases with no gene match: 7. The CDR3 sequence: CASSQGLAVVETQYF. The CDR3 nucleotides are TGCGCCAGCAGCCAGGGACTAGCGGTAGTAGAGACCCAGTACTTC.

This clonotype has just a few counts. The rearrangement uses TRBV24-1 and TRBJ2-5, with TRBD1 matching over 8 bases. Germline lookup yields CDR1 KGHDR and CDR2 SFDVKD. J lost 6 bases, V lost 4 bases, and 3 bases had no gene match. The CDR3 loop spans 13 amino acids. CDR3 bases: TGTGCCACCAGTGACCGGGACAGGCAGACCCAGTACTTC. Its protein is CATSDRDRQTQYF.

This rearrangement joins TRBV12-3 or TRBV12-4 to TRBJ2-5, with D possibly matching TRBD2 (5 bases). V lost 2 bases and J 11 bases, leaving 15 bases between the germline ends. There are 13 residues in the CDR3. This chain's CDR3 is CASSLLASNEQYF. In DNA, the CDR3 is TGTGCCAGCAGTTTACTAGCAAGCAATGAGCAGTACTTC.

This chain joins TRBV7-3 and TRBJ2-1; 7 bases agree with TRBD2. Germline V CDR1 and CDR2: SGHTA, FQGTGA. With 6 bases clipped from V and 2 bases from J, the junction kept 7 bases outside the gene matches. There are 15 residues in the CDR3. The CDR3, as DNA: TGTGCCAGCAGTTCCTCGGGAGGTCCCTACAATGAGCAGTTCTTC. It specifies CASSSSGGPYNEQFF.

The V gene is TRBV28, the J gene TRBJ1-2; 7 nucleotides agree with TRBD1. There are 16 residues in the CDR3. The V and J ends lost 3 bases and 4 bases, in that order; junction bases with no gene match: 11. The germline V gene has CDR1 MDHEN and CDR2 SYDVKM. Written as DNA, the CDR3 is TGTGCCAGCAGTTTCCTAGCGGCGACAGGGCTCTATGGCTACACCTTC. Its translation is CASSFLAATGLYGYTF.

This sequence joins TRBV29-1 and TRBJ2-1; 9 nucleotides agree with TRBD2. V gave up 7 bases and J gave up 10 bases; unmatched junction bases: 17. The CDR3 is made up of 15 amino acids. Germline values: CDR1 SQVTM, CDR2 ANQGSEA. The CDR3 sequence is CSALMAGGPVGEQFF. CDR3 coding DNA: TGCAGCGCTCTAATGGCGGGAGGGCCTGTCGGGGAGCAGTTCTTC.

The V call is TRBV6-5, the J call TRBJ2-2, with D possibly being TRBD1 (6 bases). With 2 bases removed from V and 0 bases from J, the gap between germline ends came to 7 bases. Germline V lookup: CDR1 MNHEY, CDR2 SVGAGI. CDR3 length equals 15 residues. CDR3 sequence (DNA): TGTGCCAGCAGTTACGACAGGACGAACACCGGGGAGCTGTTTTTT. Amino acids: CASSYDRTNTGELFF.

The chain employs TRBV24-1 and TRBJ1-5, with 8 bases that match TRBD1. V lost 7 bases and J lost 0; bases outside the gene matches: 10. This CDR3 is built from 17 residues. CDR1 and CDR2 from the germline V gene are KGHDR and SFDVKD. CDR3 region: CATSPGTGAYSNQPQHF. CDR3 in DNA: TGTGCCACCAGCCCCGGGACAGGAGCCTATAGCAATCAGCCCCAGCATTTT.

This sequence joins TRBV6-1 and TRBJ2-7; 9 bases line up with TRBD2. J gave up 0 bases and V 7 bases, and 4 bases lay outside the gene matches. The CDR3 covers 14 residues. The germline CDR1 and CDR2 sequences are MNHNS and SASEGT. The CDR3, as DNA: TGTGCCAGCACCCTTAGCGGGAGCTCCTACGAGCAGTACTTC. Translation: CASTLSGSSYEQYF.

The V gene is TRBV5-1, the J gene TRBJ2-7; the match to TRBD2 covers 9 bases. The germline V gene encodes CDR1 SGHRS and CDR2 YFSETQ. CDR3 length: 18 amino acids. Germline trimming cut 3 bases from V and 0 bases from J; bases unmatched to any gene: 13. This CDR3 is CASSSYPTSGSSSYEQYF. CDR3 DNA: TGCGCCAGCAGCTCTTATCCTACTAGCGGGTCCAGCTCCTACGAGCAGTACTTC.